This T cell receptor (beta chain) came from a study of monozygotic twins with inflammatory bowel disease. UMIs that had a 6-nucleotide sample barcode were put in using template switching. TCRdb re-called the 5' RACE reads and catalogs CDR3 proteins one per entry, DNA excluded. This table lists fewer than 550,000 distinct CDR3 sequences. On this clonotype itself: No antigen is known for it.

Study outcomes and limitations: Varied immunosuppressive treatments among patients may have increased repertoire variability. The sharing of clonotypes with others was lower in IBD patients than in healthy twins, especially with disease activity.

This CDR3 is built from 14 residues. Germline V lookup: CDR1 SGHTA, CDR2 FQGNSA. Sequenced sample: blood. This TCR derives from a human donor with ulcerative colitis or Crohn's disease, or a healthy co-twin of an affected twin (not recorded which). The chain is built from TRBV7-2 and TRBJ2-2; checking the TCRdb D call of TRBD2 is not possible without DNA. CDR3 amino acids: CASSYGLNTGELFF.